These 14 T cell receptor beta chains were sequenced from one sample in a study of OX40 agonist ivuxolimab in advanced cancers. Libraries were prepared by immunoSEQ multiplex PCR; TCRdb keeps only in-frame clonotypes and omits some of them. The sample contains roughly 92,000 clones, under 95% of which appear only once. Here the sequenced sample was CD4+ or CD8+ T cells sorted from blood, taken in a trial of the OX40 agonist ivuxolimab. These receptors all stem from an adult with an advanced solid tumor such as melanoma, head and neck, liver or kidney cancer.

The V gene is TRBV4-3, the J gene TRBJ2-2; TRBD2 aligns across 8 bases. V shed 3 bases and J 7 bases; nucleotides not matched to a gene: 4. Germline assignment: CDR1 LGHNA and CDR2 YSLEER. CDR3 length: 14 residues. The CDR3 reads CASSQERGGGELFF. The CDR3 DNA reads as TGCGCCAGCAGCCAGGAACGGGGGGGCGGGGAGCTGTTTTTT.

The CDR3, as DNA: TGTGCCAGCAGCTTTACGTCCTATGGCTACACCTTC. It codes for CASSFTSYGYTF. The J gene is TRBJ1-2, the V gene TRBV7-1; no clear D. TRBV7-1 is identified as an open reading frame with a role that is uncertain. The CDR3 consists of 12 residues. V was clipped by 4 bases and J by 4 bases, with 7 bases between them.

This clone was detected once. The J gene is TRBJ2-7, the V gene TRBV6-5; tentatively, D is TRBD2 (6 bases). Between the trimmed V and J ends, which lost 2 bases and 3 bases, there was a span of 11 bases. CDR1 and CDR2 (germline): MNHEY, SVGAGI. CDR3 length equals 14 residues. CDR3 loop: CASSYPSAHYEQYF. CDR3 nucleotide sequence: TGTGCCAGCAGTTACCCTAGCGCCCACTACGAGCAGTACTTC.

The chain has TRBV9 and TRBJ1-1; D ambiguous. The CDR3 is 13 amino acids. V lost 4 bases and J 2 bases, leaving 9 bases between the germline ends. From germline, CDR1 is SGDLS and CDR2 YYNGEE. CDR3 residues: CASSIIRNTEAFF. The CDR3 region has the DNA TGTGCCAGCAGCATAATACGAAACACTGAAGCTTTCTTT.

The gene calls are TRBV12-2 and TRBJ2-7; the table names TRBD2, a call not compared with the DNA. TRBV12-2 corresponds to a pseudogene. The CDR3 length is 20 residues. Here the CDR3 DNA reads TGTGCAAGTCGCCTTAGTCCGGGACTAGAAGCCGTCTTGAGCTCCTACGAGCAGTACTTC. Translated, it gives CASRLSPGLEAVLSSYEQYF.

The CDR3 spells CASSPTGWVQPQHF. In DNA, the CDR3 is TGTGCCAGCTCACCGACAGGGTGGGTTCAGCCCCAGCATTTT. V usage is TRBV18 and J usage is TRBJ1-5, with 7 positions matching TRBD1. J was trimmed by 6 bases and V by 3 bases; bases with no gene match: 5. The CDR3 runs to 14 residues. CDR1 KGHSH and CDR2 LQKENI come from the germline V gene.

There are a few counts of this clone. The chain combines TRBV19 with TRBJ1-5, with D unresolved. This CDR3 spans 14 amino acids. Per germline, CDR1 LNHDA and CDR2 SQIVND (reference sequence). The ends were cut back, 6 bases at V and 0 bases at J, with 9 bases in the middle. Here the CDR3 reads CASRPVSSNQPQHF. CDR3 coding DNA: TGTGCCAGTAGGCCCGTATCTAGCAATCAGCCCCAGCATTTT.

This rearrangement joins TRBV4-1 to TRBJ2-5, with D possibly being TRBD2 (6 bases). CDR1 and CDR2 from the germline V gene are MGHRA and YSYEKL. The length of the CDR3 is 14 residues. V was shortened by 0 bases and J by 2 bases, with 7 bases between the two germline ends. The CDR3 nucleotides are TGCGCCAGCAGCCAAGAGACTAGACAAGAGACCCAGTACTTC. Translating gives CASSQETRQETQYF.

The CDR3 reads CASSQRRNYGYTF. In DNA, the CDR3 is TGTGCCAGCAGCCAACGCAGGAACTATGGCTACACCTTC. This chain joins TRBV28 and TRBJ1-2, with D unresolved. There are 13 residues in the CDR3. The V gene's germline CDR1 is MDHEN and CDR2 SYDVKM. Trimming left V 6 bases short and J 2 bases short, with 10 bases between.

This CDR3 is CAILPATNVRETQYF. The CDR3 nucleotides are TGTGCCATACTCCCGGCGACTAACGTGAGGGAGACCCAGTACTTC. The rearrangement uses TRBV2 and TRBJ2-5; D is perhaps TRBD2 (5 bases). V lost 10 bases and J 5 bases, leaving 23 bases between the germline ends. This CDR3 spans 15 amino acids. In germline, CDR1 is SNHLY, CDR2 FYNNEI.

This chain joins TRBV11-2 and TRBJ2-3, with TRBD1 matching 8 bases. After removal of 5 bases from V and 3 bases from J, the junction contained 10 bases not matched to a gene. The CDR3 contains 16 residues. Looked up from germline, CDR1 is SGHAT and CDR2 is FQNNGV. The CDR3 here is CASSRSGGLRTDTQYF. CDR3 DNA: TGTGCCAGCAGCCGCTCAGGGGGCCTTCGGACAGATACGCAGTATTTT.

This chain joins TRBV19 and TRBJ2-1, with 8 bases lining up with TRBD2. This CDR3 spans 18 amino acids. The V gene's germline CDR1 is LNHDA and CDR2 SQIVND (reference sequence). V was pared by 8 bases and J by 5 bases, with 20 bases of the junction left unmatched. This CDR3 reads CASRKGIAGSQYNNEQFF. DNA for the CDR3: TGTGCCAGTCGAAAAGGTATAGCGGGATCCCAGTATAACAATGAGCAGTTCTTC.

The chain has TRBV5-1 and TRBJ1-5, with 10 nucleotides matching TRBD1. Trimming removed 3 bases from V and 4 bases from J; junction bases left unmatched: 4. The germline gives CDR1 SGHRS, CDR2 YFSETQ. The CDR3 has 15 amino acids. The CDR3 nucleotides are TGCGCCAGCAGCTGGGGGACAGGGGTAAATCAGCCCCAGCATTTT. As protein: CASSWGTGVNQPQHF.

The chain joins TRBV15 to TRBJ2-5; D is ambiguous. The germline V gene encodes CDR1 LNHNV and CDR2 YYDKDF (reference sequence). This CDR3 spans 14 amino acids. Trimming shortened V by 0 bases and J by 5 bases, and 10 bases separated the two germline ends. The CDR3 region is CATSREPSGETQYF. In DNA, the CDR3 is TGTGCCACCAGCAGAGAACCTAGTGGGGAGACCCAGTACTTC.